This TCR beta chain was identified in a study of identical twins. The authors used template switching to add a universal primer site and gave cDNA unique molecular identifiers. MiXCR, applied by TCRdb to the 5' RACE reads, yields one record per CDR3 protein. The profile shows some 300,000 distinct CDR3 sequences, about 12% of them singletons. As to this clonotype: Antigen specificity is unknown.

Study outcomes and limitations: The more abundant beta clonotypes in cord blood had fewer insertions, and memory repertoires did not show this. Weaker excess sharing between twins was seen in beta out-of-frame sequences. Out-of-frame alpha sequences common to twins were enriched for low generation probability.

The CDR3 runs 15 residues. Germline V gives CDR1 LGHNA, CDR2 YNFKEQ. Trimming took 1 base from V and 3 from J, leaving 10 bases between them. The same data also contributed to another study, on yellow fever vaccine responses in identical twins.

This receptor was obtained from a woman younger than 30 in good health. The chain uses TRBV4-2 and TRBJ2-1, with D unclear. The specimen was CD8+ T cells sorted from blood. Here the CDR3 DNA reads TGTGCCAGCAGCCAAGTGACTCGGTTCTACAATGAGCAGTTCTTC. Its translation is CASSQVTRFYNEQFF.